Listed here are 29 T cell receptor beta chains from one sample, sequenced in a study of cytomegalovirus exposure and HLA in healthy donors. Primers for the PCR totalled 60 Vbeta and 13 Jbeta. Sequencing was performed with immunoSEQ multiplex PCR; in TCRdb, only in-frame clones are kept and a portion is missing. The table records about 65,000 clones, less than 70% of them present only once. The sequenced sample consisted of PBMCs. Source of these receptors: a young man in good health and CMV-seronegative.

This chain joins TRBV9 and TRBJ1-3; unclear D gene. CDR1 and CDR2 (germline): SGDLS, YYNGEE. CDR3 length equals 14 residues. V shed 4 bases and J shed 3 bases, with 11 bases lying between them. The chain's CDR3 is CASSPRIFGNTIYF. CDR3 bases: TGTGCCAGCAGCCCCAGGATTTTTGGAAACACCATATATTTT. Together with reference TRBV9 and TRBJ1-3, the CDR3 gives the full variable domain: DSGVTQTPKHLITATGQRVTLRCSPRSGDLSVYWYQQSLDQGLQFLIQYYNGEERAKGNILERFSAQQFPDLHSELNLSSLELGDSALYFCASSPRIFGNTIYFGEGSWLTVV.

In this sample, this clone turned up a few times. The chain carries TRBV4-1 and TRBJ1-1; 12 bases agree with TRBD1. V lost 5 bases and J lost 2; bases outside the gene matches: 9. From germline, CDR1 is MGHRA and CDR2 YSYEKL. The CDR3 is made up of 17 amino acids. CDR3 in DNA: TGCGCCAGCAGCAATGCCGGGACAGGGGGCTTAAACACTGAAGCTTTCTTT. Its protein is CASSNAGTGGLNTEAFF.

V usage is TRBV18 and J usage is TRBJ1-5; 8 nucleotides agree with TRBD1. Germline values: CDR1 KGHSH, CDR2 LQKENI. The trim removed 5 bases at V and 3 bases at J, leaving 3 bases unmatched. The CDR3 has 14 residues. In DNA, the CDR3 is TGTGCCAGCTCAAAGGACAGGGACAATCAGCCCCAGCATTTT. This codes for CASSKDRDNQPQHF.

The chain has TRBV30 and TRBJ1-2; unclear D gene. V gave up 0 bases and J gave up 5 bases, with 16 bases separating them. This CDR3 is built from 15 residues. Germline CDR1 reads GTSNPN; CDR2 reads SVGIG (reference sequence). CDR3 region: CAWSVRALPPYGYTF. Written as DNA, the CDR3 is TGTGCCTGGAGTGTACGAGCCCTTCCCCCATATGGCTACACCTTC.

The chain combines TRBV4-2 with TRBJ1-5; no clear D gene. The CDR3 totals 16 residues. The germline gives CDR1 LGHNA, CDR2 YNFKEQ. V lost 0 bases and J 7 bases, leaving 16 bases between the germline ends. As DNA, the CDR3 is TGTGCCAGCAGCCAAGAATCCCGGCGGATTAGCCAGCCCCAGCATTTT. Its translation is CASSQESRRISQPQHF.

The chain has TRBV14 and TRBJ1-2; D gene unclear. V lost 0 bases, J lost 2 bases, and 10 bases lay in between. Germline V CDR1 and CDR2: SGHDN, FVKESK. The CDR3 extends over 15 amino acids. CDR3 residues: CASSQDNVRNYGYTF. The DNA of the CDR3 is TGTGCCAGCAGCCAAGATAACGTCCGGAACTATGGCTACACCTTC.

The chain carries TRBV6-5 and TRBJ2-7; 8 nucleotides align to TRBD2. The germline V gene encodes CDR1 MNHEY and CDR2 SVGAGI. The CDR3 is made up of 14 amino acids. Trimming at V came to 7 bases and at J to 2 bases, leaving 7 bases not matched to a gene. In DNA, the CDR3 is TGTGCCAGCACCCCCGCGGGGGGCCCCTACGAGCAGTACTTC. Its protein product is CASTPAGGPYEQYF.

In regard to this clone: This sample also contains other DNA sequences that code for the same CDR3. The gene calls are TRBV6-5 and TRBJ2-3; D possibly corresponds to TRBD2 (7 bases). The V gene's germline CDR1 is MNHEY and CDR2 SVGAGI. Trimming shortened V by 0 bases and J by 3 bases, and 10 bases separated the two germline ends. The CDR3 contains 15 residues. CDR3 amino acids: CASSYSGGRTDTQYF. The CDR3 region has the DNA TGTGCCAGCAGTTACTCGGGGGGGCGGACAGATACGCAGTATTTT.

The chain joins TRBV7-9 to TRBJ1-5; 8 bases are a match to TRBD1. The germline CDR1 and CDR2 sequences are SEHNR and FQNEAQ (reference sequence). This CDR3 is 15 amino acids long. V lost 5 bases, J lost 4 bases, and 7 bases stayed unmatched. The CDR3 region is CASSPWTGLNQPQHF. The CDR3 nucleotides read TGTGCCAGCAGCCCCTGGACAGGGTTGAATCAGCCCCAGCATTTT.

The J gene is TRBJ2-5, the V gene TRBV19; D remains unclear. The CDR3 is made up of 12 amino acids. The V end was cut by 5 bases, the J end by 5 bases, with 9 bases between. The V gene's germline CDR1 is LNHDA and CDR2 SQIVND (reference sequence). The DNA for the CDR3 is TGTGCCAGTAGTGACTTCGGGGAGACCCAGTACTTC. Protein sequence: CASSDFGETQYF.

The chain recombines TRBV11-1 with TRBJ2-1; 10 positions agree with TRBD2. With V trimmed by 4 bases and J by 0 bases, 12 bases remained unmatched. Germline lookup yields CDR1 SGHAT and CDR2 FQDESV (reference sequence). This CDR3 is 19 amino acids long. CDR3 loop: CASSSIAGGPPSSYNEQFF. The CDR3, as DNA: TGTGCCAGCAGCTCAATAGCGGGGGGCCCCCCGAGCTCCTACAATGAGCAGTTCTTC.

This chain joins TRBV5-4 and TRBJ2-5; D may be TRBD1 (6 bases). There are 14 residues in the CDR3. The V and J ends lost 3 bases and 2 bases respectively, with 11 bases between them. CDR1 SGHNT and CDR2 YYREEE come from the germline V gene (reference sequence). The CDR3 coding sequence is TGTGCCAGCAGCTCGGAGACAGGTCAAGAGACCCAGTACTTC. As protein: CASSSETGQETQYF. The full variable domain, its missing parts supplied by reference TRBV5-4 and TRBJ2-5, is ETGVTQSPTHLIKTRGQQVTLRCSSQSGHNTVSWYQQALGQGPQFIFQYYREEENGRGNFPPRFSGLQFPNYSSELNVNALELDDSALYLCASSSETGQETQYFGPGTRLLVL.

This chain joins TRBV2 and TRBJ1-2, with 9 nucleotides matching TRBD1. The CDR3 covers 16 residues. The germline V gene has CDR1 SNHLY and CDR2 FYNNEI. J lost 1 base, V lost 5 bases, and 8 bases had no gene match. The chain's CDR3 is CASSPRTGAYNYGYTF. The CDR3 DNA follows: TGTGCCAGCAGTCCCCGGACAGGGGCATATAACTATGGCTACACCTTC.

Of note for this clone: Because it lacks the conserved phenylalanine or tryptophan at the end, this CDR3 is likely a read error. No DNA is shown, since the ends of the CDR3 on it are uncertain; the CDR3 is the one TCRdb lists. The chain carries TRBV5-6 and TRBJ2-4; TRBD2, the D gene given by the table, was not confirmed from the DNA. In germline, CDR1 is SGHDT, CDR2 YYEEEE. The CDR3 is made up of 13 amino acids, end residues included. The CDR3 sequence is CASSPGLAGPPGV.

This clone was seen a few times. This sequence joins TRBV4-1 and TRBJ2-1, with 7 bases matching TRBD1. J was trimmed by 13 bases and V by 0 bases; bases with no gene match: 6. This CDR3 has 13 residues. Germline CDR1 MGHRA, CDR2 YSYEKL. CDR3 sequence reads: CASSQDLGDSQFF. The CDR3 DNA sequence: TGCGCCAGCAGCCAAGATCTCGGGGACAGCCAGTTCTTC.

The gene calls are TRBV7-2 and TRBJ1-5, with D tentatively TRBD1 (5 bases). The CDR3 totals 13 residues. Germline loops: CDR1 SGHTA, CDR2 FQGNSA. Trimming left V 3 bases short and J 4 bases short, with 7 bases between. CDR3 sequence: CASSFRQNQPQHF. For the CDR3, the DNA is TGTGCCAGCAGCTTTCGACAGAATCAGCCCCAGCATTTT.

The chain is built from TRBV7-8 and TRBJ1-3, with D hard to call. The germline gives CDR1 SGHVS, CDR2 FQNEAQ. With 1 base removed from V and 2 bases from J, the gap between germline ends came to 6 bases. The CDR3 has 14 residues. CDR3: CASSLGRTGNTIYF. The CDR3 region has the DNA TGTGCCAGCAGCTTAGGCAGGACTGGAAACACCATATATTTT.

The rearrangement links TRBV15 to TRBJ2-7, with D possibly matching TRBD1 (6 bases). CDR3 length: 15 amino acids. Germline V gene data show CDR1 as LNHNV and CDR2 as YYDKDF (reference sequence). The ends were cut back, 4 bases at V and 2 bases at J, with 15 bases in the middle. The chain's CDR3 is CATSTDPRGTYEQYF. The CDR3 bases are TGTGCCACCAGCACCGACCCAAGGGGGACCTACGAGCAGTACTTC.

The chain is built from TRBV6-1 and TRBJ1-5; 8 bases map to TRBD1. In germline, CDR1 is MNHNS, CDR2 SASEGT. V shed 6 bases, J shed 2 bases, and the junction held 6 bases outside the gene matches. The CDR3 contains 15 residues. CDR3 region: CASRGQVWGNQPQHF. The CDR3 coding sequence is TGTGCCAGCAGGGGACAGGTTTGGGGCAATCAGCCCCAGCATTTT.

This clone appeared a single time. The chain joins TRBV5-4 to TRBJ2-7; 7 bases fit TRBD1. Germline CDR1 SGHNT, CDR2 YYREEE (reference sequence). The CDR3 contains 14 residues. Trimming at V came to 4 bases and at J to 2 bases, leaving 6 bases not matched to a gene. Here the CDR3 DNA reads TGTGCCAGCAGCCCGAGACAGGGAACCTACGAGCAGTACTTC. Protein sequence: CASSPRQGTYEQYF.

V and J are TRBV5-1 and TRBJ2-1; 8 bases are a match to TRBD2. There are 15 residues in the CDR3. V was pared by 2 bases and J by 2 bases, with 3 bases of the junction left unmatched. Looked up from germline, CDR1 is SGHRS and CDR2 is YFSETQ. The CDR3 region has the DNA TGCGCCAGCAGCTTCCAGCGGGGGACCTACAATGAGCAGTTCTTC. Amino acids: CASSFQRGTYNEQFF.

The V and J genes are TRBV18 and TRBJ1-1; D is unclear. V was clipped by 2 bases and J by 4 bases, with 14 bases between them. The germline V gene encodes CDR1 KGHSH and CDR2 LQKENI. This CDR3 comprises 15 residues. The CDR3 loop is CASSPMERPSTEAFF. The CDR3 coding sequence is TGTGCCAGCTCACCAATGGAGAGGCCCTCCACTGAAGCTTTCTTT.

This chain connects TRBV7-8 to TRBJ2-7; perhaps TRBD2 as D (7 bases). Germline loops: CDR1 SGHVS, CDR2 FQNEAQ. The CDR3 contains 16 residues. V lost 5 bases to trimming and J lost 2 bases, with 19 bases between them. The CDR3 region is CASSPRGASVAYEQYF. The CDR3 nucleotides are TGTGCCAGCAGCCCCCGGGGGGCAAGCGTAGCCTACGAGCAGTACTTC.

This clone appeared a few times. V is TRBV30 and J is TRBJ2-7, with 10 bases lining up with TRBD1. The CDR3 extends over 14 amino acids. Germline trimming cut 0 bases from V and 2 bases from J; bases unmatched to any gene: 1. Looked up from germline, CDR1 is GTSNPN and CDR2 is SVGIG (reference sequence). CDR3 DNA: TGTGCCTGGAGTGTCGGGACAGGGGCCTACGAGCAGTACTTC. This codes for CAWSVGTGAYEQYF.

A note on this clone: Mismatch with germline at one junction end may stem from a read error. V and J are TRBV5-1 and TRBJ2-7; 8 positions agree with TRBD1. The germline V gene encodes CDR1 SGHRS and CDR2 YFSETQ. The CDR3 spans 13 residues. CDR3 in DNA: TGCGCCAGCAGCCCGGGACAGGCTTGGGACTTTTCGTTC. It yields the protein CASSPGQAWDFSF.

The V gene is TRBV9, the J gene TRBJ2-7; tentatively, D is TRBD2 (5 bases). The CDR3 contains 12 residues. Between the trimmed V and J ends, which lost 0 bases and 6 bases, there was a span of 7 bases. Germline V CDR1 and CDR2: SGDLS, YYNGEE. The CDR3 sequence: CASSVEGSEQYF. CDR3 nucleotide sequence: TGTGCCAGCAGCGTAGAAGGGAGCGAGCAGTACTTC.

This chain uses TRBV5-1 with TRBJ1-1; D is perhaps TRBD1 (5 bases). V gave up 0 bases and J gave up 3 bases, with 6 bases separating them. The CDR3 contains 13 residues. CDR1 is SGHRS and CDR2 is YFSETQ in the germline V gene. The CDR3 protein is CASSLGQYTEAFF. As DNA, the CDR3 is TGCGCCAGCAGCTTGGGACAGTACACTGAAGCTTTCTTT.

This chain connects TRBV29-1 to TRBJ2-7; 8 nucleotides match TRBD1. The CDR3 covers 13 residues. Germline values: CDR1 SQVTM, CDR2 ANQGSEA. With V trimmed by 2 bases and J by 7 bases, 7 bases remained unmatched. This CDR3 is CSVERTGSREQYF. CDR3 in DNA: TGCAGCGTTGAAAGGACAGGGTCGCGAGAGCAGTACTTC.

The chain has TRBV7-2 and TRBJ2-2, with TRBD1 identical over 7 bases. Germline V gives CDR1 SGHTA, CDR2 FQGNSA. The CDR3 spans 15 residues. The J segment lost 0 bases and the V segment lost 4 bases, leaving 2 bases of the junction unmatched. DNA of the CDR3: TGTGCCAGCAGCTGGGACAGAACGAACACCGGGGAGCTGTTTTTT. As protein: CASSWDRTNTGELFF. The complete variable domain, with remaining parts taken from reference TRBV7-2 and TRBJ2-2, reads GAGVSQSPSNKVTEKGKDVELRCDPISGHTALYWYRQSLGQGLEFLIYFQGNSAPDKSGLPSDRFSAERTGGSVSTLTIQRTQQEDSAVYLCASSWDRTNTGELFFGEGSRLTVL.